Sequencing of this T cell receptor (beta chain) was carried out in a study of blood T cell repertoires in COVID-19. For the study at large: Collection of acute and convalescent COVID-19 samples took place in the United States, Italy and Spain. T cells, B-cell-depleted T cells, or PBMCs provided the cDNA or gDNA that served as material.

This clone was detected once. The length of the CDR3 is 14 residues. Germline V gene sequence: CDR1 LGHNA, CDR2 YSLEER. With V trimmed by 0 bases and J by 3 bases, 0 bases remained unmatched. In the study's own analysis: Amplification from reference gene primers served as the basis for estimated nucleated cell counts. The protocol was immunoSEQ multiplex PCR, while the TCRdb copy is restricted to in-frame clones and leaves out a portion. V and J calls and clone size follow that table, whereas D and trimming were derived from the DNA. Of approximately 110,000 clones in the sample, about 91% were seen once.

The specimen was peripheral blood. The sequence was collected from a woman between 45 and 65 years old with active or convalescent COVID-19. V gene TRBV4-3 combines with J gene TRBJ2-7; 9 bases align to TRBD1. CDR3 sequence (DNA): TGCGCCAGCAGCCAAGAGACAGGGGGCTACGAGCAGTACTTC. Encoded protein: CASSQETGGYEQYF.